Listed here are 30 T cell receptor beta chains from one sample, sequenced in a study of cytomegalovirus exposure and HLA in healthy donors. PCR involved 60 Vbeta and 13 Jbeta primers. This table comes from immunoSEQ multiplex PCR, and its TCRdb copy is limited to in-frame clones, with some not included. The data hold roughly 140,000 clones, with around 81% observed a single time. Sequenced input: PBMCs. These receptor sequences come from a male donor in good health and CMV-seronegative.

The V and J genes are TRBV30 and TRBJ1-4; TRBD1 matches at 9 bases. The CDR3 has 13 amino acids. The ends lost 5 bases at V and 11 bases at J; junction bases unmatched: 9. CDR1 is GTSNPN and CDR2 is SVGIG in the germline V gene (reference sequence). The CDR3 coding sequence is TGTGCCTGGTCGACAGGGGGTTTAGGGAAACTGTTTTTT. Translated, it gives CAWSTGGLGKLFF.

CDR3 nucleotides: TGTGCCTGGACCCCCAGGGACAGGGATTACAATGAGCAGTTCTTC. This translates into CAWTPRDRDYNEQFF. The chain links TRBV30 to TRBJ2-1; 9 bases are a match to TRBD1. Trimming took 4 bases from V and 4 from J; bases not matched to a gene: 8. This CDR3 spans 15 amino acids. The germline V gene encodes CDR1 GTSNPN and CDR2 SVGIG (reference sequence).

The rearrangement links TRBV6-1 to TRBJ1-5, with a tentative D call TRBD1 (6 bases). CDR1 and CDR2 (germline): MNHNS, SASEGT. V dropped 2 bases and J dropped 7 bases, with 15 bases sitting between them. The CDR3 loop spans 15 amino acids. The CDR3 spells CASSERGGFVQPQHF. The CDR3, as DNA: TGTGCCAGCAGTGAAAGGGGGGGATTTGTCCAGCCCCAGCATTTT.

The J gene is TRBJ2-3, the V gene TRBV30, with 11 bases aligning to TRBD2. Germline assignment: CDR1 GTSNPN and CDR2 SVGIG (reference sequence). V gave up 2 bases and J gave up 5 bases; unmatched junction bases: 3. This CDR3 is built from 14 residues. CDR3 sequence (DNA): TGTGCCTGGAGTTCCCTAGCGGGGGGAGATACGCAGTATTTT. Translated: CAWSSLAGGDTQYF.

With respect to this clone: One end of the junction does not line up with germline, which may come from a read error. The chain combines TRBV7-9 with TRBJ1-2; weak D call: TRBD1 (5 bases). The CDR3 sequence is 17 residues long. Germline values: CDR1 SEHNR, CDR2 FQNEAQ (reference sequence). The CDR3 DNA sequence: TGTGCCAGCCGCTTAGGGGCAGGAAGTTTACTTAACTATGGCTACACCTTC. Translation: CASRLGAGSLLNYGYTF.

This chain uses TRBV6-5 with TRBJ2-5; 7 positions match TRBD2. The germline CDR1 and CDR2 sequences are MNHEY and SVGAGI. The CDR3 spans 14 residues. Trimming took 1 base from V and 5 from J; bases not matched to a gene: 4. This CDR3 is CASSYYLGGETQYF. The CDR3 coding sequence is TGTGCCAGCAGTTACTATTTGGGAGGGGAGACCCAGTACTTC.

This CDR3 reads CASSISWGSEGDTQYF. The DNA for the CDR3 is TGTGCCAGCAGCATAAGCTGGGGATCCGAGGGAGATACGCAGTATTTT. V is TRBV11-3 and J is TRBJ2-3, with TRBD2 as a possible D gene (5 bases). V lost 5 bases and J lost 5, with 20 bases in between. The germline gives CDR1 SGHNT, CDR2 YENEEA. The CDR3 length is 16 residues.

This clone occurred a few times. The chain carries TRBV7-2 and TRBJ1-2; D is unclear. From germline, CDR1 is SGHTA and CDR2 FQGNSA. The CDR3 covers 13 residues. V gave up 5 bases and J gave up 6 bases, with 13 bases separating them. The CDR3 sequence: CASSTKADDGYTF. The CDR3 DNA reads TGTGCCAGCAGCACTAAGGCGGATGATGGCTACACCTTC.

Only one count was recorded for this clone. The sample has other DNA sequences that encode this CDR3 too. The chain employs TRBV30 and TRBJ1-3, with 7 bases that match TRBD1. The CDR3 loop spans 15 amino acids. Per the germline V gene, CDR1 is GTSNPN and CDR2 is SVGIG (reference sequence). With V trimmed by 2 bases and J by 0 bases, 4 bases remained unmatched. CDR3 region: CAWSRDSGSGNTIYF. CDR3 in DNA: TGTGCCTGGAGTCGGGACAGTGGCTCTGGAAACACCATATATTTT.

This chain connects TRBV5-4 to TRBJ1-3; the D is unclear. V lost 4 bases and J lost 5, with 10 bases in between. There are 13 residues in the CDR3. Per the germline V gene, CDR1 is SGHNT and CDR2 is YYREEE (reference sequence). The CDR3 DNA reads TGTGCCAGCAGCCCGGGTCCGAGAAACACCATATATTTT. Amino acid sequence: CASSPGPRNTIYF.

This clone occurred a few times. The genes are TRBV6-5 and TRBJ1-1; 7 bases align to TRBD1. Trimming took 2 bases from V and 4 from J; bases not matched to a gene: 4. CDR1 is MNHEY and CDR2 is SVGAGI in the germline V gene. CDR3 length: 14 residues. DNA of the CDR3: TGTGCCAGCAGTTACGGGGACAGTGGCACTGAAGCTTTCTTT. Protein sequence: CASSYGDSGTEAFF.

This sequence joins TRBV4-1 and TRBJ2-7; D possibly corresponds to TRBD2 (5 bases). Germline V gives CDR1 MGHRA, CDR2 YSYEKL. This CDR3 is built from 18 residues. V shed 3 bases and J shed 4 bases, with 25 bases lying between them. As DNA, the CDR3 is TGCGCCAGCAGCCAGGATCCTAGCTACGGAACCGACTGGTACGAGCAGTACTTC. This codes for CASSQDPSYGTDWYEQYF.

This sequence joins TRBV5-1 and TRBJ1-1, with a tentative D call TRBD1 (6 bases). The ends were cut back, 0 bases at V and 7 bases at J, with 19 bases in the middle. This CDR3 is built from 16 residues. CDR1 is SGHRS, CDR2 YFSETQ, per germline. The CDR3: CASSLVGMGGAIEAFF. For the CDR3, the DNA is TGCGCCAGCAGCTTGGTGGGGATGGGGGGGGCGATTGAAGCTTTCTTT.

The chain uses TRBV18 and TRBJ2-1, with TRBD2 matching 10 bases. The CDR3 consists of 15 residues. Germline V gene lookup returns CDR1 KGHSH and CDR2 LQKENI. V shed 0 bases, J shed 8 bases, and the junction held 4 bases outside the gene matches. CDR3 sequence: CASSPPRGTSDEQFF. The CDR3 nucleotides read TGTGCCAGCTCACCACCCCGCGGGACTAGCGATGAGCAGTTCTTC.

The chain couples TRBV5-1 to TRBJ1-2; 10 bases match TRBD1. Germline loops: CDR1 SGHRS, CDR2 YFSETQ. The CDR3 loop spans 15 amino acids. The V gene end was trimmed by 3 bases and the J gene end by 8 bases; junction bases not matched to a gene: 10. CDR3 in amino acids: CASSSGTGESGGYTF. DNA for the CDR3: TGCGCCAGCAGCTCCGGGACAGGGGAATCTGGCGGCTACACCTTC.

CDR3 sequence (DNA): TGTGCCAGCAGTTACCCACCAGGAATTTGGCTTAGCGAGCAGTACTTC. Translation gives CASSYPPGIWLSEQYF. The J gene is TRBJ2-7, the V gene TRBV6-6; D is unresolved. V was shortened by 2 bases and J by 6 bases, with 20 bases between the two germline ends. This CDR3 comprises 16 residues. The V gene's germline CDR1 is MNHNY and CDR2 SVGAGI (reference sequence).

This clone was seen only a few times. This chain uses TRBV4-1 with TRBJ2-7, with D unresolved. Germline V gives CDR1 MGHRA, CDR2 YSYEKL. The CDR3 totals 12 residues. V gave up 4 bases and J gave up 3 bases, with 7 bases separating them. The CDR3 DNA follows: TGCGCCAGCAGCCCCCGCGGCTACGAGCAGTACTTC. Translation gives CASSPRGYEQYF.

The chain has TRBV6-5 and TRBJ1-1, with 7 bases lining up with TRBD1. V lost 5 bases, J lost 1 base, and 4 bases stayed unmatched. Germline CDR1 is MNHEY and CDR2 is SVGAGI. This CDR3 is 14 amino acids long. The CDR3 DNA sequence: TGTGCCAGCAGTAACAGGGGCGGGAACACTGAAGCTTTCTTT. Its protein is CASSNRGGNTEAFF.

The V gene is TRBV29-1, the J gene TRBJ1-2; the D is unclear. CDR1 and CDR2 from the germline V gene are SQVTM and ANQGSEA. The CDR3 is made up of 11 amino acids. V was shortened by 8 bases and J by 5 bases, with 12 bases between the two germline ends. CDR3 loop: CSTEAQYGYTF. The DNA for the CDR3 is TGCAGCACCGAGGCCCAGTATGGCTACACCTTC.

The rearrangement uses TRBV5-1 and TRBJ1-1; 12 bases line up with TRBD1. V shed 7 bases, J shed 1 base, and the junction held 2 bases outside the gene matches. This CDR3 comprises 14 residues. Germline values: CDR1 SGHRS, CDR2 YFSETQ. The CDR3 spells CASGTGGENTEAFF. The CDR3, as DNA: TGCGCCAGCGGGACAGGGGGCGAGAACACTGAAGCTTTCTTT.

This chain links TRBV11-2 with TRBJ2-5; TRBD1 matches at 8 bases. There are 15 residues in the CDR3. Germline lookup yields CDR1 SGHAT and CDR2 FQNNGV. V was pared by 3 bases and J by 1 base, with 4 bases of the junction left unmatched. CDR3 DNA: TGTGCCAGCAGCTTCCCCGGACAGGGCCAAGAGACCCAGTACTTC. It is translated as CASSFPGQGQETQYF.

For the CDR3, the DNA is TGTGCCAGCTACACAGGGCCACCGTTGGACACTGAAGCTTTCTTT. The encoded protein is CASYTGPPLDTEAFF. The J gene is TRBJ1-1, the V gene TRBV6-6; TRBD1 might be the D (6 bases). The germline V gene has CDR1 MNHNY and CDR2 SVGAGI (reference sequence). The CDR3 totals 15 residues. Trimming pared 8 bases from V and 3 bases from J, leaving 19 bases between.

The genes are TRBV19 and TRBJ1-6, with 7 bases fitting TRBD1. The CDR3 consists of 16 residues. J was trimmed by 9 bases and V by 4 bases; bases with no gene match: 12. Germline V lookup: CDR1 LNHDA, CDR2 SQIVND (reference sequence). CDR3 in DNA: TGTGCCAGTAGTACCTTAGGGGAGACAGGGCTTTCACCCCTCCACTTT. This sequence encodes CASSTLGETGLSPLHF.

This chain uses TRBV5-1 with TRBJ1-2; 8 bases map to TRBD1. With V trimmed by 1 base and J by 5 bases, 10 bases remained unmatched. Germline values: CDR1 SGHRS, CDR2 YFSETQ. The CDR3 is 16 amino acids. CDR3 amino acids: CASSLISGGIGYGYTF. The CDR3 coding sequence is TGCGCCAGCAGCTTGATTTCAGGGGGCATAGGGTATGGCTACACCTTC.

The chain couples TRBV5-6 to TRBJ2-2, with 8 bases that match TRBD1. The J segment lost 4 bases and the V segment lost 0 bases, leaving 2 bases of the junction unmatched. This CDR3 comprises 15 residues. Germline V gene sequence: CDR1 SGHDT, CDR2 YYEEEE. The CDR3 loop reads CASSLETGVTGELFF. CDR3 coding DNA: TGTGCCAGCAGCTTGGAGACAGGGGTCACCGGGGAGCTGTTTTTT.

In this sample, this clone turned up a few times. In the same sample, other DNA sequences code for this CDR3. V and J are TRBV5-1 and TRBJ2-3, with TRBD1 matching 9 bases. Germline V lookup: CDR1 SGHRS, CDR2 YFSETQ. The ends lost 0 bases at V and 1 base at J; junction bases unmatched: 0. The CDR3 is 15 residues long. The CDR3 spells CASSLGQGGTDTQYF. CDR3 nucleotides: TGCGCCAGCAGCTTGGGACAGGGGGGCACAGATACGCAGTATTTT.

The V gene is TRBV9, the J gene TRBJ1-2; 7 bases line up with TRBD1. Germline V gene data show CDR1 as SGDLS and CDR2 as YYNGEE. The CDR3 runs to 15 residues. The V segment lost 0 bases and the J segment 9 bases; nucleotides outside the gene matches: 11. In nucleotides, the CDR3 is TGTGCCAGCAGCGTAGTTACAGGGGTAATGGATCGCTACACCTTC. It yields the protein CASSVVTGVMDRYTF.

As DNA, the CDR3 is TGTGCCAGCAGTGAAGGGGCTCAGGGGAGTCGGGGCTACACCTTC. Translating it yields CASSEGAQGSRGYTF. The chain links TRBV2 to TRBJ1-2; D is perhaps TRBD1 (6 bases). Trimming cost V 1 base and J 8 bases, with 17 bases left between them. Germline V gene data show CDR1 as SNHLY and CDR2 as FYNNEI. CDR3 length: 15 amino acids.

This clone appeared once. V and J are TRBV6-6 and TRBJ1-2; D gene unclear. The CDR3 is 14 residues long. Trimming removed 0 bases from V and 4 bases from J, with 9 bases in between. The germline V gene encodes CDR1 MNHNY and CDR2 SVGAGI (reference sequence). The CDR3 region has the DNA TGTGCCAGCAGTTACTCGAAAGGGAGCTATGGCTACACCTTC. This encodes CASSYSKGSYGYTF.

V is TRBV18 and J is TRBJ1-1; D is possibly TRBD1 (6 bases). Germline CDR1 KGHSH, CDR2 LQKENI. V was trimmed by 5 bases and J by 2 bases, leaving 12 bases between them. The CDR3 length is 14 residues. Here the CDR3 reads CASSEQGDNTEAFF. The CDR3 nucleotides are TGTGCCAGCTCAGAACAGGGAGATAACACTGAAGCTTTCTTT.